This T cell receptor beta chain was profiled in a study of shared clonotypes between healthy human individuals. Assay execution took place at the deep level. Only in-frame clones appear in the TCRdb table, and some are missing; sequencing was by immunoSEQ multiplex PCR. This table has about 500,000 clones, about 74% appearing once. The study used 80 million to 100 million PBMCs per unsorted sample for genomic DNA. The sequence was collected from a woman aged 40 to 50 in good health. Some clones in this sample may be carry-over from other donors' samples. The sample taken for sequencing was PBMCs.

The CDR3 region is CASSTRRRAVYEQYF. The CDR3 nucleotides are TGTGCCAGCAGCACTCGGAGGAGGGCCGTTTACGAGCAGTACTTC. This chain links TRBV28 with TRBJ2-7; a weak D match, TRBD2 (6 bases). Deletions cut 6 bases from V and 4 bases from J, with 19 bases between. The CDR3 runs to 15 residues. Germline V gene data show CDR1 as MDHEN and CDR2 as SYDVKM.